This is a list of T cell receptor beta chains from one sample in a study of T cell therapy after organ transplantation. What these receptors recognize is not known. Repertoires were generated with immunoSEQ multiplex PCR, while TCRdb's copy carries only in-frame clones and drops some. The sample lists about 50,000 clones; about 94% were seen once. Sequenced material: CD8+ T cells from blood, taken before autologous CMV-specific T cell therapy. The source of these receptors is a human patient who had received a solid organ transplant and had CMV disease. Both conserved end residues are trimmed from each CDR3. Each record gives: V gene, J gene, CDR3 protein.

V: TRBV9
J: TRBJ2-3
CDR3: ASSSADTQY

V: TRBV7-3
J: TRBJ2-1
CDR3: ASSLDSYNEQF

V: TRBV19
J: TRBJ1-3
CDR3: ASSLTSSSGNTIY

V: TRBV27
J: TRBJ2-2
CDR3: ASRESWTGELF

V: TRBV5-1
J: TRBJ1-1
CDR3: ASSFAQNMNTEAF

V: TRBV11-2
J: TRBJ2-7
CDR3: ASSLEAYEQY

V: TRBV6-6
J: TRBJ2-7
CDR3: AGRALSGEQY

V: TRBV5-6
J: TRBJ2-2
CDR3: ASSLGGITGELF

V: TRBV7-9
J: TRBJ1-1
CDR3: ASKRPEDTEAF

V: TRBV4-1
J: TRBJ2-3
CDR3: ASSQEDRSTDTQY

V: TRBV5-6
J: TRBJ2-7
CDR3: ASSRGASYEQY

V: TRBV9
J: NA
CDR3: ASSVGDGTYEQY

V: TRBV4-2
J: TRBJ1-2
CDR3: ASNEGTGNGYT

V: TRBV6-5
J: TRBJ2-6
CDR3: ASSSDSSGANVLT

V: TRBV4-2
J: TRBJ1-4
CDR3: ASSQYRDSEKLF

V: TRBV30
J: TRBJ2-7
CDR3: AWSSGRIYEQY

V: TRBV6-1
J: TRBJ2-1
CDR3: ASSGTGLEGEENEQF

V: TRBV18
J: TRBJ1-1
CDR3: ASSPDGGDTEAF

V: TRBV19
J: TRBJ2-2
CDR3: ASSAQGAFTGELF

V: TRBV29-1
J: TRBJ2-1
CDR3: SARFGESSYNEQF

V: TRBV7-9
J: TRBJ2-3
CDR3: ASSLVLTLVDTQY

V: TRBV2
J: TRBJ2-7
CDR3: ASSLPGEPYEQY

V: TRBV27
J: TRBJ2-7
CDR3: ASSLGGNYEQY

V: TRBV15
J: TRBJ1-1
CDR3: ATSREAVQGTTEAF

V: TRBV6-6
J: TRBJ1-2
CDR3: ASTPGQPNYGYT

V: TRBV7-8
J: TRBJ2-2
CDR3: ASSLAPGQAADTGELF

V: TRBV27
J: TRBJ1-2
CDR3: ASSFSGANYGYT

V: TRBV7-2
J: TRBJ2-7
CDR3: ASSPRLAGNEQY

V: TRBV11-2
J: TRBJ2-3
CDR3: ASSLRARTDTQY

V: TRBV7-9
J: TRBJ2-5
CDR3: ASSLPRYPDRERETQY

V: TRBV5-6
J: TRBJ2-7
CDR3: ASSSTQVSYEQY

V: TRBV7-9
J: TRBJ1-5
CDR3: ASSLDGLNQPQH

V: TRBV29-1
J: TRBJ2-1
CDR3: SASTPGQSYNEQF

V: TRBV18
J: TRBJ2-7
CDR3: ASSPRRVGYEQY

V: TRBV7-2
J: TRBJ2-7
CDR3: ASSSVYEQY

V: TRBV10-3
J: TRBJ1-3
CDR3: AIRTTGKGNTIY

V: TRBV27
J: TRBJ2-7
CDR3: ASSLVASGAYEQY

V: TRBV29-1
J: TRBJ1-1
CDR3: SVPGAEAF

V: TRBV5-1
J: TRBJ2-2
CDR3: ASSGGQNTGELF

V: TRBV10-3
J: TRBJ1-5
CDR3: AISEGQGDQPQH

V: TRBV30
J: TRBJ1-5
CDR3: AWSPAGRANQPQH

V: TRBV5-5
J: TRBJ1-1
CDR3: ASSLGGSSTEAF

V: TRBV11-2
J: TRBJ2-1
CDR3: ASSSRRDSTYNEQF

V: TRBV5-4
J: TRBJ1-3
CDR3: ASSVVGVGSGNTIY

V: TRBV30
J: TRBJ2-1
CDR3: AWKSGSNEQF

V: TRBV6-6
J: TRBJ2-5
CDR3: ASRNRLLAGETQY

V: TRBV27
J: TRBJ2-1
CDR3: ASSFPPGTGRYNEQF

V: TRBV6-1
J: TRBJ2-7
CDR3: ASSEGAPSGYYEQY

V: TRBV25-1
J: TRBJ1-1
CDR3: ASSESLRGGTEAF

V: TRBV7-9
J: TRBJ2-7
CDR3: ASSLVIGQGSHEQY

V: TRBV6-5
J: TRBJ1-2
CDR3: ASSYSTSEDYGYT

V: TRBV6-5
J: TRBJ1-1
CDR3: ASSSPGRLNTEAF

V: TRBV19
J: TRBJ2-2
CDR3: ASSIDPNRENTGELF

V: TRBV2
J: TRBJ1-1
CDR3: ASTETANTEAF

V: TRBV5-6
J: TRBJ2-5
CDR3: ASSPGTAQETQY